This entry concerns a single TCR beta chain. This entry belongs to a study of CD8 T cells in Susac syndrome. Trimming cost V 1 base and J 1 base, with 23 bases left between them. The CDR3 contains 19 residues. Germline-derived CDR1 and CDR2 are SNHLY and FYNNEI. Random hexamers served to reverse transcribe roughly 0.45 to 1 ug RNA. TCRdb processed the immunoSEQ multiplex PCR reads anew with MiXCR; each CDR3 protein has one entry. The sample lists 250,000 to 350,000 distinct CDR3 sequences; approximately 81% were seen once. The chain has TRBV2 and TRBJ2-7, with D possibly TRBD2 on 10 matching bases. The clonotype originates from a human donor with multiple sclerosis. The sample taken for sequencing was CD8+ T cells from PBMCs. The CDR3 protein is CASSEVGQGILAGSYEQYF. CDR3 coding DNA: TGTGCCAGCAGTGAAGTCGGACAGGGGATACTAGCGGGGTCCTACGAGCAGTACTTC.